The rows below give T cell receptor beta chains drawn from one sample of a study of T-cell reconstitution after alpha-beta-depleted transplantation in children. A single record per CDR3 protein comes from TCRdb applying MiXCR to the PCR reads. The sample carries 190,000 or so distinct CDR3 sequences, roughly 6.8% recorded once. Sequences were derived from PBMCs from the stem cell graft donor, sampled from the stem cell graft. The receptor source for this set is a human donor who donated a stem cell graft to a child with Wiskott-Aldrich syndrome. The CDR3 runs from the conserved cysteine through the conserved F or W. A D gene is named only where the DNA matches it firmly. Size tells how often a clone was seen (once, few, many) or the class of an expanded clone, and some rows leave it out.

D: -
V: TRBV20-1
J: TRBJ1-3
size: -
CDR3: CSARDVVSGNTIYF
DNA: TGCAGTGCTAGAGATGTGGTTTCTGGAAACACCATATATTTT

D: -
V: TRBV12-3/TRBV12-4
J: TRBJ1-1
size: many
CDR3: CASREQLNTEAFF
DNA: TGTGCCAGCAGGGAGCAATTAAACACTGAAGCTTTCTTT

D: TRBD1
V: TRBV11-2
J: TRBJ1-1
size: few
CDR3: CASSSQGEYTEAFF
DNA: TGTGCCAGCAGCTCCCAGGGGGAATATACTGAAGCTTTCTTT

D: -
V: TRBV7-2
J: TRBJ2-2
size: many
CDR3: CASSLGGSTGELFF
DNA: TGTGCCAGCAGTCTTGGAGGCAGCACCGGGGAGCTGTTTTTT

D: -
V: TRBV7-9
J: TRBJ2-7
size: few
CDR3: CASSLVSGKGGTYEQYF
DNA: TGTGCCAGCAGCTTAGTTTCGGGAAAAGGGGGGACCTACGAGCAGTACTTC

D: TRBD2
V: TRBV12-3/TRBV12-4
J: TRBJ2-7
size: -
CDR3: CAISLRTSGRRAYEQYF
DNA: TGTGCCATCAGCCTGCGGACTAGCGGGAGGCGAGCCTACGAGCAGTACTTC

D: -
V: TRBV24-1
J: TRBJ2-1
size: many
CDR3: CATSDSIGTVSYNEQFF
DNA: TGTGCCACCAGTGATTCCATAGGGACCGTATCCTACAATGAGCAGTTCTTC

D: -
V: TRBV7-2
J: TRBJ2-1
size: -
CDR3: CASSLDHREQFF
DNA: TGTGCCAGCAGCCTGGACCATCGTGAGCAGTTCTTC

D: -
V: TRBV20-1
J: TRBJ1-4
size: many
CDR3: CSASGGNPNEKLFF
DNA: TGCAGTGCTAGCGGGGGGAATCCTAATGAAAAACTGTTTTTT

D: -
V: TRBV5-1
J: TRBJ2-3
size: many
CDR3: CASSLAEGLYTQYF
DNA: TGCGCCAGCAGCTTGGCGGAGGGGCTATATACGCAGTATTTT

D: TRBD2
V: TRBV27
J: TRBJ2-5
size: many
CDR3: CASKSGEETQYF
DNA: TGTGCCAGCAAAAGCGGGGAAGAGACCCAGTACTTC

D: TRBD2
V: TRBV12-3/TRBV12-4
J: TRBJ2-5
size: many
CDR3: CASRLRTSGAIQETQYF
DNA: TGTGCCAGCAGACTAAGGACTAGCGGGGCAATCCAAGAGACCCAGTACTTC

D: -
V: TRBV10-3
J: TRBJ1-1
size: many
CDR3: CAISDRDRNTEAFF
DNA: TGTGCCATCAGTGACCGGGACCGGAACACTGAAGCTTTCTTT

D: -
V: TRBV9
J: TRBJ2-1
size: few
CDR3: CASSVGLAYYNEQFF
DNA: TGTGCCAGCAGCGTCGGTCTAGCGTACTACAATGAGCAGTTCTTC

D: -
V: TRBV25-1
J: TRBJ1-1
size: -
CDR3: CASSEYRGVNTEAFF
DNA: TGTGCCAGCAGTGAATACAGGGGCGTGAACACTGAAGCTTTCTTT

D: TRBD1
V: TRBV6-4
J: TRBJ2-1
size: many
CDR3: CASSEFGTGIFYNEQFF
DNA: TGTGCCAGCAGTGAGTTCGGGACAGGTATTTTCTACAATGAGCAGTTCTTC